This entry concerns a single T cell receptor (beta chain). Using immunoSEQ multiplex PCR, the repertoire was profiled, and TCRdb retains in-frame clones only, with some absent. This sample has roughly 500,000 clones, with about 80% found just once. The sample comes from a study of shared T cell receptors in the human thymus. Germline CDR1 ENHRY, CDR2 SYGVKD. This CDR3 has 15 amino acids. Trimming cost V 8 bases and J 2 bases; bases outside gene matches: 11. These data are also associated with another study on human thymus T cells.

This TCR was sampled from a boy under two years old with a congenital heart defect. The genes are TRBV10-3 and TRBJ2-7; 8 bases agree with TRBD2. Material for sequencing was thymocytes. This chain's CDR3 is CAIGREGPPTYEQYF. The DNA for the CDR3 is TGTGCCATCGGCCGGGAGGGCCCCCCTACCTACGAGCAGTACTTC.